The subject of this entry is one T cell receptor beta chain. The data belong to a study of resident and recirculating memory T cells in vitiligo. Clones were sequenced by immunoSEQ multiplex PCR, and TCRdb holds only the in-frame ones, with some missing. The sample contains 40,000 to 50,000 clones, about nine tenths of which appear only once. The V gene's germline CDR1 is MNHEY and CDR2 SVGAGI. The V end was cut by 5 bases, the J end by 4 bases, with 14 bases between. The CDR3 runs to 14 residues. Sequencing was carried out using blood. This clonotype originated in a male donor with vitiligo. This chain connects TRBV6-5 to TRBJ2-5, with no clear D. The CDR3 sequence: CASSTWSRLETQYF. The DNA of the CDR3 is TGTGCCAGCAGTACGTGGAGTAGACTAGAGACCCAGTACTTC.